This T cell receptor beta chain was sequenced for a study of early T cells in non-severe SARS-CoV-2 infection. About the research overall: Unpaired chains resulted from sequencing bulk RNA of unsorted whole blood.

Researchers tagged individual cDNA molecules with unique molecular identifiers. TCRdb analysed the 5' RACE reads with MiXCR anew, one entry per CDR3 protein. The data contain about 47,000 distinct CDR3 sequences, approximately 10% of them singletons. This clonotype came up many times. What it binds is unknown. The study's findings and limits: Private and CD4 specificities were missed by VDJdb matching, skewed to anti-spike CD8.

Trimming took off 0 bases at V and 2 bases at J, with 8 bases between the two ends. This CDR3 has 13 amino acids. Germline loops: CDR1 DFQATT, CDR2 SNEGSKA (reference sequence). What was sequenced was whole blood. The V call is TRBV20-1, the J call TRBJ2-7, with D possibly being TRBD1 (5 bases). The receptor comes from an adult who was a healthcare worker with PCR-confirmed SARS-CoV-2 infection or an uninfected control (not recorded which). The CDR3 sequence is CSAREGAAYEQYF. CDR3 coding DNA: TGCAGTGCTAGAGAAGGGGCGGCCTACGAGCAGTACTTC.